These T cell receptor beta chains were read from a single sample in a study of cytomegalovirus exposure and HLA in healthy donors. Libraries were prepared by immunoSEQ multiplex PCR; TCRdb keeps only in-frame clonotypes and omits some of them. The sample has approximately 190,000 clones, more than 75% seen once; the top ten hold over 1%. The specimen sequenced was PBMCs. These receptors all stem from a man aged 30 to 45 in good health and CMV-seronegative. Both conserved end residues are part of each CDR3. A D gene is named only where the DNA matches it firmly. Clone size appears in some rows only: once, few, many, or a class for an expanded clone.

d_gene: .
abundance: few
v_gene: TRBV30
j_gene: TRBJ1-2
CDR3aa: CAWSASDNRGYTF
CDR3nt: TGTGCCTGGAGTGCTTCAGACAACCGAGGCTACACCTTC

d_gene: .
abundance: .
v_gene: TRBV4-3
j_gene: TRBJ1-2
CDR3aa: CASSQDRERDYTF
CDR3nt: TGCGCCAGCAGCCAAGACAGGGAGCGGGACTACACCTTC

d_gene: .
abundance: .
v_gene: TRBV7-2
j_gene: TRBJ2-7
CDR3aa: CASSFQGLVVEQYF
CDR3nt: TGTGCCAGCAGCTTTCAGGGTCTTGTTGTAGAGCAGTACTTC

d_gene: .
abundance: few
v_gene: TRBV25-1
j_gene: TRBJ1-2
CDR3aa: CASGTEPFYGYTF
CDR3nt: TGTGCCAGCGGTACGGAGCCATTCTATGGCTACACCTTC

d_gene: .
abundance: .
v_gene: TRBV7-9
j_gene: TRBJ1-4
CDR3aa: CASSTQGAIKEKLFF
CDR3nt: TGTGCCAGCAGCACTCAAGGGGCTATTAAGGAAAAACTGTTTTTT

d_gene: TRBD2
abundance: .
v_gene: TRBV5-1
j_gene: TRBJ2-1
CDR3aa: CASVPAGSLGTNEQFF
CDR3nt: TGCGCCAGCGTCCCAGCGGGGAGTTTAGGGACCAATGAGCAGTTCTTC

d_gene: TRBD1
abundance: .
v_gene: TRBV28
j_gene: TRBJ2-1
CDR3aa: CAISSGTGNNEQFF
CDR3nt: TGTGCCATCTCGTCCGGGACAGGGAACAATGAGCAGTTCTTC

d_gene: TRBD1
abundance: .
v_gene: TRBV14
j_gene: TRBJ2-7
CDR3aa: CASSRDRVRDEQYF
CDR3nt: TGTGCCAGCAGTCGGGACAGGGTCAGGGACGAGCAGTACTTC

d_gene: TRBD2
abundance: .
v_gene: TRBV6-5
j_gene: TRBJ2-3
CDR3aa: CASSRAGGLGDTQYF
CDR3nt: TGTGCCAGCAGTAGGGCGGGAGGGCTTGGAGATACGCAGTATTTT

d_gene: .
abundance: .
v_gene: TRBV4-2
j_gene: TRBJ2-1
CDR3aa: CASSQGRGRYNEQFF
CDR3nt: TGTGCCAGCAGCCAAGGGCGGGGGCGGTACAATGAGCAGTTCTTC

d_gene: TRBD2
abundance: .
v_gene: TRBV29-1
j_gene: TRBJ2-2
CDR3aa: CAGVDGELFF
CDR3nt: TGTGCGGGAGTTGACGGGGAGCTGTTTTTT

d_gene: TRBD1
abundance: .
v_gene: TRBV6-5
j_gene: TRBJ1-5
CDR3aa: CASSLDRGSNQPQHF
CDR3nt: TGTGCCAGCAGCCTGGACAGGGGGAGCAATCAGCCCCAGCATTTT

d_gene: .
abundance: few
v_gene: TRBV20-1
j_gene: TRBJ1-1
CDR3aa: CSGGAEAFF
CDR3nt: TGCAGTGGGGGGGCTGAAGCTTTCTTT

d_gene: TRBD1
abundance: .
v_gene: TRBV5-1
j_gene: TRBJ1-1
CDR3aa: CASSLTNRGREAFF
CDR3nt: TGCGCCAGCAGCTTGACAAACAGGGGGCGGGAGGCTTTCTTT

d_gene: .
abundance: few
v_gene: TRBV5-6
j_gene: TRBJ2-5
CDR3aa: CASSFGSTETQYF
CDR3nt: TGTGCCAGCAGCTTCGGGAGTACAGAGACCCAGTACTTC

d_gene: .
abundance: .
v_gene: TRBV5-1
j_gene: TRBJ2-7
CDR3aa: CASSQNYEQYF
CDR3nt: TGCGCCAGCAGCCAGAACTACGAGCAGTACTTC